This T cell receptor beta chain comes out of a study of T cell changes during pregnancy in multiple sclerosis. The CDR3 has 13 residues. Trimming stripped 8 bases from V and 5 bases from J, with 15 bases between. Germline V lookup: CDR1 GTSNPN, CDR2 SVGIG (reference sequence). Assay used: immunoSEQ multiplex PCR; TCRdb lists only in-frame clones, some missing. The data contain roughly 61,000 clones, about 88% of them seen just once; the ten biggest clones take up 3.3%. The receptor comes from a female donor in good health, enrolled as a control in a pregnancy study. V gene TRBV30 combines with J gene TRBJ2-2; D is perhaps TRBD2 (7 bases). The sample was peripheral blood, taken in the first trimester of pregnancy. The DNA of the CDR3 is TGTGCCGGGGAGGGGGGCCAAACCGGGGAGCTGTTTTTT. Its protein product is CAGEGGQTGELFF.